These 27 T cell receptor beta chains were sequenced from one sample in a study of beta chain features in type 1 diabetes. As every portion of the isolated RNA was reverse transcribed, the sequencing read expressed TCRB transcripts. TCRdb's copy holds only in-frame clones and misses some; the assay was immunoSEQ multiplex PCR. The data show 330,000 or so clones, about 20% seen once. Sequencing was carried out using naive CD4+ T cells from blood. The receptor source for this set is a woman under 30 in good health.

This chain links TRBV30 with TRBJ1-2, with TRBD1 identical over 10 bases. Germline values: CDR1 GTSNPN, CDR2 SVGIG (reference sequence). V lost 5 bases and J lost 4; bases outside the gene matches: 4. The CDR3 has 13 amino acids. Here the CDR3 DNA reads TGTGCCTGGGCATGGACAGGGGGCTATGGCTACACCTTC. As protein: CAWAWTGGYGYTF.

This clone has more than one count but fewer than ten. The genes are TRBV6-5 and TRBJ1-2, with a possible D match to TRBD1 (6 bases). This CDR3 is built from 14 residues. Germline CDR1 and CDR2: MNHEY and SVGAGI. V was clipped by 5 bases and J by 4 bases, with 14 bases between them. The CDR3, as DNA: TGTGCCAGCAGTGCACAGGGTTCGACCTATGGCTACACCTTC. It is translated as CASSAQGSTYGYTF.

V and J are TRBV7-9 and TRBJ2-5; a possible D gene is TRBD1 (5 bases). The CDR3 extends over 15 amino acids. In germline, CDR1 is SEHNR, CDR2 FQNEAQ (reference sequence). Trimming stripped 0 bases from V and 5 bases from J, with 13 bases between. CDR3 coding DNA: TGTGCCAGCAGCTTAGCGGCGGCAGGGCGGGAGACCCAGTACTTC. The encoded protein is CASSLAAAGRETQYF.

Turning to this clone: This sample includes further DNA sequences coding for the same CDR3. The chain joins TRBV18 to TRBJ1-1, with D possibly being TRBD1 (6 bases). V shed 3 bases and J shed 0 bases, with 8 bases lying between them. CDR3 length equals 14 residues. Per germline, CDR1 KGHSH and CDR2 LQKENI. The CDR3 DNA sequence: TGTGCCAGCTCACCCGGACAGATGAACACTGAAGCTTTCTTT. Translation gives CASSPGQMNTEAFF.

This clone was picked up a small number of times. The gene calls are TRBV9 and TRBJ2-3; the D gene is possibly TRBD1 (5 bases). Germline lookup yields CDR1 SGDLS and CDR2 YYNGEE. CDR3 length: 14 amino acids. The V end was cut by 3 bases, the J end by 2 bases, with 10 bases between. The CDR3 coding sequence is TGTGCCAGCAGCGGAGCGACAGCCACAGATACGCAGTATTTT. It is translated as CASSGATATDTQYF.

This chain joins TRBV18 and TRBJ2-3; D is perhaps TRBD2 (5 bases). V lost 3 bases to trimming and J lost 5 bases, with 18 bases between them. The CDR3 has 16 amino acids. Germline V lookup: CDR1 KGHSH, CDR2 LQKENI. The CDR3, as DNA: TGTGCCAGCTCACCGTTGGCTAGCTGGGGTGAAGATACGCAGTATTTT. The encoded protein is CASSPLASWGEDTQYF.

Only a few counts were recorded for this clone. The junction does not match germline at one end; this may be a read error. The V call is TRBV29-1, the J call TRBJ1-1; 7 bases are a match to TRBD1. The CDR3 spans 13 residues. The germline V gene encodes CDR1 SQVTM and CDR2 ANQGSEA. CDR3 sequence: CSVVRGRNAEAFF. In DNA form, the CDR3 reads TGCAGCGTTGTAAGGGGGCGGAACGCTGAAGCTTTCTTT.

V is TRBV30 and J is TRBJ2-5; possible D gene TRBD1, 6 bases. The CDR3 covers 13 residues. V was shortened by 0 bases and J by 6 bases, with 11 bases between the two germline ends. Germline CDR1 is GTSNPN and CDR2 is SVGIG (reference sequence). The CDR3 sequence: CAWSVNRVKTQYF. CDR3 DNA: TGTGCCTGGAGTGTAAACAGGGTGAAGACCCAGTACTTC. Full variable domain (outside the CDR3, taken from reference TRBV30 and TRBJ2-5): SQTIHQWPATLVQPVGSPLSLECTVEGTSNPNLYWYRQAAGRGLQLLFYSVGIGQISSEVPQNLSASRPQDRQFILSSKKLLLSDSGFYLCAWSVNRVKTQYFGPGTRLLVL.

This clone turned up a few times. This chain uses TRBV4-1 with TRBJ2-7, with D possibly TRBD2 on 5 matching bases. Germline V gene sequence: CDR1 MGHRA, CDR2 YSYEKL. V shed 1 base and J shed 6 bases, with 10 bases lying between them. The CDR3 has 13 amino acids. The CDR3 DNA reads TGCGCCAGCAGCCAAGTTCTAGCTCGCGAGCAGTACTTC. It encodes CASSQVLAREQYF.

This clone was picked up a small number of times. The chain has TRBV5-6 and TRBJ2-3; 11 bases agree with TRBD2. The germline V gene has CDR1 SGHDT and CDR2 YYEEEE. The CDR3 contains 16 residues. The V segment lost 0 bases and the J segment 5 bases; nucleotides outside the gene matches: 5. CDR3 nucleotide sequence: TGTGCCAGCAGCTTGGCGGGACTAGCGGAGGAAGATACGCAGTATTTT. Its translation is CASSLAGLAEEDTQYF.

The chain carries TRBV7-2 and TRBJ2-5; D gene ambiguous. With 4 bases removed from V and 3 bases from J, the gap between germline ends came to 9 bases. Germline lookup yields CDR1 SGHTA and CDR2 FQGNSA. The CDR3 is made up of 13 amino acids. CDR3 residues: CASSSRVEETQYF. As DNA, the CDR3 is TGTGCCAGCAGCTCTCGCGTCGAAGAGACCCAGTACTTC.

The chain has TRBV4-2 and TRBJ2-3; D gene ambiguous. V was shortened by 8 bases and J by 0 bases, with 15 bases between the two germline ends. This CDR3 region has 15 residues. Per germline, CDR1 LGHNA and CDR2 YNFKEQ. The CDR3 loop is CASGALGQSTDTQYF. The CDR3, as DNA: TGTGCCAGCGGCGCCCTTGGGCAAAGCACAGATACGCAGTATTTT.

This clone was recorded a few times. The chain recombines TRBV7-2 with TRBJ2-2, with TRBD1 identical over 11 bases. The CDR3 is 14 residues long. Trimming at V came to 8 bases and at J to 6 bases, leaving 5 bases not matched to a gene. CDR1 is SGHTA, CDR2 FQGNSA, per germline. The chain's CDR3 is CASSPGQGAGELFF. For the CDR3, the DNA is TGTGCCAGCTCCCCGGGACAGGGGGCCGGGGAGCTGTTTTTT.

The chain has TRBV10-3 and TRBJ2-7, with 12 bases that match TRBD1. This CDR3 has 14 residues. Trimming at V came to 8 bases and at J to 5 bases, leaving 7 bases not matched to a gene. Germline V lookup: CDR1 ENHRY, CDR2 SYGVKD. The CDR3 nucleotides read TGTGCCATCGGACCGGGACAGGGGGCCAACGAGCAGTACTTC. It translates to CAIGPGQGANEQYF.

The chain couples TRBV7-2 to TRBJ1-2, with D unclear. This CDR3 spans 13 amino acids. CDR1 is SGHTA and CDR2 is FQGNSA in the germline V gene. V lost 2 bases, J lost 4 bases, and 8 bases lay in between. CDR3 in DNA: TGTGCCAGCAGCTTATCGACAAGCTATGGCTACACCTTC. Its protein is CASSLSTSYGYTF.

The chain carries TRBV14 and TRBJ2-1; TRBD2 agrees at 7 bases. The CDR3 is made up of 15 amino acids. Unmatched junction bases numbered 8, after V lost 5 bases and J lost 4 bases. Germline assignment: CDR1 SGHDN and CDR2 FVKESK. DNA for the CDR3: TGTGCCAGCAGCTCCTCAGCGGGACCGTACAATGAGCAGTTCTTC. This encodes CASSSSAGPYNEQFF. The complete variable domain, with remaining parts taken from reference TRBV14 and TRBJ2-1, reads EAGVTQFPSHSVIEKGQTVTLRCDPISGHDNLYWYRRVMGKEIKFLLHFVKESKQDESGMPNNRFLAERTGGTYSTLKVQPAELEDSGVYFCASSSSAGPYNEQFFGPGTRLTVL.

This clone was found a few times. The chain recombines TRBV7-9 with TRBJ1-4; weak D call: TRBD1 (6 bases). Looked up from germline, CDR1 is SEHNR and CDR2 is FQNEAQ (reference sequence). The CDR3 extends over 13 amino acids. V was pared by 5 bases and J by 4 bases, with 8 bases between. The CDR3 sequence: CASSPGVNEKLFF. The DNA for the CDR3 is TGTGCCAGCAGCCCAGGGGTTAATGAAAAACTGTTTTTT.

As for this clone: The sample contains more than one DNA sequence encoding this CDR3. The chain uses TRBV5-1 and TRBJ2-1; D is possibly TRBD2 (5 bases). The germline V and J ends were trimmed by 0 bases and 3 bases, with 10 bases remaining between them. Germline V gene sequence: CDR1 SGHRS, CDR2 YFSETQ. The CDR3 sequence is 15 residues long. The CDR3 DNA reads TGCGCCAGCAGCTTGGCCCCTAGCAGCTACAATGAGCAGTTCTTC. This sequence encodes CASSLAPSSYNEQFF.

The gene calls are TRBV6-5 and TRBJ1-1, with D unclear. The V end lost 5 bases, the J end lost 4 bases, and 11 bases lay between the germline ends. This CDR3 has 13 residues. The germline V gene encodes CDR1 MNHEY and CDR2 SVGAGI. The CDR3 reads CASSTPSGTEAFF. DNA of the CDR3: TGTGCCAGCAGTACACCTTCTGGCACTGAAGCTTTCTTT.

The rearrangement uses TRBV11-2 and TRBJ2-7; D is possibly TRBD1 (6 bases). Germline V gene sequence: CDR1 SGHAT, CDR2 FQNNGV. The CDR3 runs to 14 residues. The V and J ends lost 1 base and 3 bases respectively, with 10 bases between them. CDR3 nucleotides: TGTGCCAGCAGCTTAGGGGGGCGATACTACGAGCAGTACTTC. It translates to CASSLGGRYYEQYF.

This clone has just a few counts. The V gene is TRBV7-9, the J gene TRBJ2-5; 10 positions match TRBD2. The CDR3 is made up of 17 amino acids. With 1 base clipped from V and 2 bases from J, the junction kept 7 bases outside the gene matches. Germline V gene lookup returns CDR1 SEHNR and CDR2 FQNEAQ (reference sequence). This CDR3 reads CASSLGLAGEWQETQYF. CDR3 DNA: TGTGCCAGCAGCTTAGGGCTAGCGGGAGAGTGGCAAGAGACCCAGTACTTC. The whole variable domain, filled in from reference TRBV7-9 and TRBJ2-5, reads DTGVSQNPRHKITKRGQNVTFRCDPISEHNRLYWYRQTLGQGPEFLTYFQNEAQLEKSRLLSDRFSAERPKGSFSTLEIQRTEQGDSAMYLCASSLGLAGEWQETQYFGPGTRLLVL.

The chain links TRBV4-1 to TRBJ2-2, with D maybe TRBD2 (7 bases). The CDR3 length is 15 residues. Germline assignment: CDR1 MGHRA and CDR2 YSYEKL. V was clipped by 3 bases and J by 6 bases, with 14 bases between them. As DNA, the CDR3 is TGCGCCAGCAGCCACCCCGGGGGGCGCTCCGGGGAGCTGTTTTTT. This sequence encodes CASSHPGGRSGELFF.

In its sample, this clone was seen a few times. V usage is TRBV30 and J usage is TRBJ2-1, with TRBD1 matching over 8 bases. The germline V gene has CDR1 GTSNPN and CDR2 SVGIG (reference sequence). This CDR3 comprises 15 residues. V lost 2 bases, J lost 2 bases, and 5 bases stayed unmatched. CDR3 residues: CAWSTGQGTYNEQFF. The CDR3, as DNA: TGTGCCTGGAGTACCGGACAGGGCACCTACAATGAGCAGTTCTTC.

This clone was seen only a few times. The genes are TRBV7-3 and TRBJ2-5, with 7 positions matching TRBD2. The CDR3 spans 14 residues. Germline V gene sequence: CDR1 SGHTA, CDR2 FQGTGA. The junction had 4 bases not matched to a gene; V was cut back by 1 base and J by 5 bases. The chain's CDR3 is CASSLNGGMETQYF. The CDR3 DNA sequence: TGTGCCAGCAGCTTAAACGGGGGGATGGAGACCCAGTACTTC. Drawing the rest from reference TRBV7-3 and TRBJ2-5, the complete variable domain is GAGVSQTPSNKVTEKGKYVELRCDPISGHTALYWYRQSLGQGPEFLIYFQGTGAADDSGLPNDRFFAVRPEGSVSTLKIQRTERGDSAVYLCASSLNGGMETQYFGPGTRLLVL.

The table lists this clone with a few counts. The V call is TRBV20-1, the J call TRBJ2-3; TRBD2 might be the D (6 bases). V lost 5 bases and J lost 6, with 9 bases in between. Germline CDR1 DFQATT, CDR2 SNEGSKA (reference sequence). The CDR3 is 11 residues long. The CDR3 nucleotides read TGCAGTGCTCAGGCGGGGGATACGCAGTATTTT. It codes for CSAQAGDTQYF.

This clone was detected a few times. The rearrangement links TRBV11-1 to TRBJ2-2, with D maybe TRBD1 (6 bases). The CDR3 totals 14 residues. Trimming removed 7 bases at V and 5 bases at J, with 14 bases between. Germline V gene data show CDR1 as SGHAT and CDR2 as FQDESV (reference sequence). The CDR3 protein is CASKDYRETGELFF. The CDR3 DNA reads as TGTGCCAGCAAAGACTACAGGGAGACCGGGGAGCTGTTTTTT.

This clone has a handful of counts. The CDR3 protein is CSAQRGTSPDTQYF. The CDR3 DNA is TGCAGCGCCCAGCGAGGGACTAGCCCGGATACGCAGTATTTT. The J gene is TRBJ2-3, the V gene TRBV29-1; 9 bases match TRBD2. The germline gives CDR1 SQVTM, CDR2 ANQGSEA. The V and J ends lost 7 bases and 6 bases, in that order; junction bases with no gene match: 11. The CDR3 has 14 residues.